Below, 15 T cell receptor beta chains from the same sample are listed, as sequenced in a study of cytomegalovirus exposure and HLA in healthy donors. Vbeta (60) and Jbeta (13) primers were used in the PCR. The repertoire was sequenced with immunoSEQ multiplex PCR; TCRdb's copy has only in-frame clones and lacks some. The sample records 150,000 to 200,000 clones, around 73% being singletons. Sequencing was performed on PBMCs. The receptors were sampled from a man in his sixties in good health and CMV-seronegative.

This clone showed up just a few times. V usage is TRBV5-6 and J usage is TRBJ2-2; D might be TRBD2 (6 bases). This CDR3 region has 16 residues. The germline V gene has CDR1 SGHDT and CDR2 YYEEEE. With 0 bases removed from V and 3 bases from J, the gap between germline ends came to 12 bases. The CDR3 DNA reads as TGTGCCAGCAGCTTGGCGGACTACTATTACACCGGGGAGCTGTTTTTT. This sequence encodes CASSLADYYYTGELFF.

V usage is TRBV7-2 and J usage is TRBJ1-2; 10 nucleotides agree with TRBD1. CDR1 and CDR2 (germline): SGHTA, FQGNSA. With V trimmed by 5 bases and J by 3 bases, 15 bases remained unmatched. The CDR3 length is 18 residues. CDR3 region: CASSRTLKSGQGYYGYTF. The CDR3 bases are TGTGCCAGCAGCCGGACTCTAAAATCGGGACAGGGGTACTATGGCTACACCTTC.

The chain recombines TRBV10-3 with TRBJ2-3; 8 positions agree with TRBD2. The germline CDR1 and CDR2 sequences are ENHRY and SYGVKD. This CDR3 spans 16 amino acids. After removal of 0 bases from V and 1 base from J, the junction contained 3 bases not matched to a gene. The CDR3 bases are TGTGCCATCAGTGAGTCTAGCGGGACACGCACAGATACGCAGTATTTT. This codes for CAISESSGTRTDTQYF.

V gene TRBV4-2 combines with J gene TRBJ1-5, with D possibly matching TRBD1 (5 bases). There are 16 residues in the CDR3. V shed 3 bases and J shed 4 bases, with 16 bases lying between them. Germline V gives CDR1 LGHNA, CDR2 YNFKEQ. The CDR3 is CASSQLRGTVNQPQHF. In nucleotides, the CDR3 is TGTGCCAGCAGCCAGCTACGGGGGACGGTAAATCAGCCCCAGCATTTT.

The chain combines TRBV19 with TRBJ2-1, with D unclear. V lost 8 bases to trimming and J lost 6 bases, with 11 bases between them. The CDR3 is 12 amino acids. Per the germline V gene, CDR1 is LNHDA and CDR2 is SQIVND (reference sequence). The CDR3 coding sequence is TGTGCCAGTCCCTCGCCAGGCAATGAGCAGTTCTTC. Protein product: CASPSPGNEQFF. The full variable domain, rest sourced from reference TRBV19 and TRBJ2-1, is DGGITQSPKYLFRKEGQNVTLSCEQNLNHDAMYWYRQDPGQGLRLIYYSQIVNDFQKGDIAEGYSVSREKKESFPLTVTSAQKNPTAFYLCASPSPGNEQFFGPGTRLTVL.

The rearrangement uses TRBV5-6 and TRBJ2-7; perhaps TRBD1 as D (5 bases). This CDR3 spans 15 amino acids. V shed 4 bases and J shed 0 bases, with 14 bases lying between them. Germline lookup yields CDR1 SGHDT and CDR2 YYEEEE. The CDR3 protein is CASSRRLQASYEQYF. The CDR3 DNA is TGTGCCAGCAGCCGTCGTCTACAGGCCTCCTACGAGCAGTACTTC.

The rearrangement joins TRBV2 to TRBJ1-6; the D is unclear. Between the trimmed V and J ends, which lost 1 base and 11 bases, there was a span of 9 bases. The CDR3 loop spans 13 amino acids. Germline values: CDR1 SNHLY, CDR2 FYNNEI. CDR3 in amino acids: CASSEGAVPPLHF. Here the CDR3 DNA reads TGTGCCAGCAGTGAAGGAGCGGTTCCACCCCTCCACTTT.

This chain joins TRBV5-1 and TRBJ2-5; D is perhaps TRBD2 (5 bases). The CDR3 is 13 amino acids. The V and J ends lost 6 bases and 4 bases respectively, with 13 bases between them. The germline V gene has CDR1 SGHRS and CDR2 YFSETQ. In DNA, the CDR3 is TGCGCCAGCAAAAGGGAGAGGGTAGAGACCCAGTACTTC. Its translation is CASKRERVETQYF.

V usage is TRBV2 and J usage is TRBJ1-5; weak D call: TRBD1 (6 bases). Germline CDR1 reads SNHLY; CDR2 reads FYNNEI. V lost 5 bases and J 7 bases, leaving 12 bases between the germline ends. There are 13 residues in the CDR3. The CDR3 is CASSWDIEQPQHF. In nucleotides, the CDR3 is TGTGCCAGCAGTTGGGACATCGAACAGCCCCAGCATTTT.

J is TRBJ2-1 and V is TRBV19; 13 bases match TRBD2. The germline CDR1 and CDR2 sequences are LNHDA and SQIVND (reference sequence). Trimming took 5 bases from V and 0 from J; bases not matched to a gene: 7. The CDR3 has 18 amino acids. In DNA, the CDR3 is TGTGCCAGTAGTCTAAGGACTAGCGGGGGAAGCTCCTACAATGAGCAGTTCTTC. Translating gives CASSLRTSGGSSYNEQFF.

Note on this clone: Germline and junction disagree at one end, which may indicate a read error. The CDR3 spells CASSLGQGGKETQYF. The CDR3 bases are TGTGCTAGCAGCTTAGGACAGGGGGGGAAAGAGACCCAGTACTTC. This sequence joins TRBV7-7 and TRBJ2-5, with 10 bases matching TRBD1. Germline values: CDR1 SSHAT, CDR2 FNYEAQ (reference sequence). CDR3 length equals 15 residues. Combining the CDR3 with reference TRBV7-7 and TRBJ2-5 gives the whole variable domain GAGVSQSPRYKVTKRGQDVTLRCDPISSHATLYWYQQALGQGPEFLTYFNYEAQPDKSGLPSDRFSAERPEGSISTLTIQRTEQRDSAMYRCASSLGQGGKETQYFGPGTRLLVL.

J is TRBJ1-1 and V is TRBV6-5; TRBD1 matches at 7 bases. The J segment lost 3 bases and the V segment lost 0 bases, leaving 4 bases of the junction unmatched. This CDR3 contains 15 residues. The germline gives CDR1 MNHEY, CDR2 SVGAGI. In nucleotides, the CDR3 is TGTGCCAGCAGTTACTCCGGCAGGGGGGACACTGAAGCTTTCTTT. This codes for CASSYSGRGDTEAFF.

This clone appeared a few times. V is TRBV7-3 and J is TRBJ2-2; 10 bases match TRBD2. Germline trimming cut 6 bases from V and 8 bases from J; bases unmatched to any gene: 6. Germline CDR1 SGHTA, CDR2 FQGTGA. The CDR3 length is 14 residues. CDR3 sequence reads: CASRGLAGVGELFF. The CDR3 DNA follows: TGTGCCAGCAGGGGGCTAGCGGGGGTAGGGGAGCTGTTTTTT. Full variable domain (remainder filled in from reference TRBV7-3 and TRBJ2-2): GAGVSQTPSNKVTEKGKYVELRCDPISGHTALYWYRQSLGQGPEFLIYFQGTGAADDSGLPNDRFFAVRPEGSVSTLKIQRTERGDSAVYLCASRGLAGVGELFFGEGSRLTVL.

This clone was observed a few times. V gene TRBV6-5 combines with J gene TRBJ2-7; 8 nucleotides agree with TRBD1. Per the germline V gene, CDR1 is MNHEY and CDR2 is SVGAGI. The CDR3 extends over 16 amino acids. V was clipped by 2 bases and J by 6 bases; unmatched bases: 12. The CDR3 DNA follows: TGTGCCAGCAGTTACCCGACCGGGACAGGCCGACTCGAGCAGTACTTC. It codes for CASSYPTGTGRLEQYF.

The rearrangement links TRBV11-2 to TRBJ2-7, with D possibly matching TRBD2 (6 bases). Germline CDR1 and CDR2: SGHAT and FQNNGV. This CDR3 has 14 residues. The germline V and J ends were trimmed by 1 base and 4 bases, with 11 bases remaining between them. The CDR3 loop is CASSLAGGVYEQYF. CDR3 in DNA: TGTGCCAGCAGCTTAGCGGGCGGGGTGTACGAGCAGTACTTC.